This T cell receptor (beta chain) was found in a study of cytomegalovirus exposure and HLA in healthy donors. General observations from the study: Reported results showed that the classifier diagnosed cytomegalovirus status with high specificity and sensitivity. Excluded: some indistinguishable V segments such as TRBV6-2 and TRBV6-3.

Germline V gene sequence: CDR1 KGHSH, CDR2 LQKENI. Trimming took off 2 bases at V and 1 base at J, with 14 bases between the two ends. The CDR3 runs to 16 residues. Comments on this clone: The antigen is undetermined.

Researchers ran the PCR with 60 Vbeta and 13 Jbeta primers. In the original processing: Later analysis identified some 88 million unique TCR beta chains, 9 million to 13 million shared. Repertoires were generated with immunoSEQ multiplex PCR, while TCRdb's copy carries only in-frame clones and drops some. Clone size and the V and J calls come from that table; the DNA yielded D and trimming. Found here are around 120,000 clones, approximately 72% of them singletons; the top ten hold around 28%. This rearrangement joins TRBV18 to TRBJ1-1; perhaps TRBD1 as D (5 bases). The sequenced material came from PBMCs. This sequence was found in a man between 60 and 75 years old in good health and CMV-seropositive. The CDR3, as DNA: TGTGCCAGCTCACCAGGGATTAGGACAAGGAACACTGAAGCTTTCTTT. This gives the protein CASSPGIRTRNTEAFF.